This T cell receptor (beta chain) was documented in a study of molecular identifiers for immune sequencing clone quantification. TCRdb re-derived calls from the PCR reads in MiXCR, one entry per CDR3 protein. Altogether some 650,000 distinct CDR3 sequences are present, 20% being singletons, with the ten largest covering 0.7% to 1%. The CDR3 spans 15 residues. Trimming shortened V by 5 bases and J by 0 bases, and 14 bases separated the two germline ends. The germline gives CDR1 SGHTA, CDR2 FQGNSA. This clonotype was counted at least ten times. Sequencing was performed on naive CD8+ T cells from blood, with Jurkat cell RNA spiked in. As to subset: FACS-sorted CD8+CD4-CCR7+CD45RA+ naive T cells. The sequence came from a human donor in good health. Some libraries in this study had Jurkat cell RNA spiked in. V gene TRBV7-2 combines with J gene TRBJ2-7, with a weak D call TRBD2 (7 bases). CDR3 in amino acids: CASSLGRGYSYEQYF. In nucleotides, the CDR3 is TGTGCCAGCAGCCTGGGGAGGGGGTACTCCTACGAGCAGTACTTC.